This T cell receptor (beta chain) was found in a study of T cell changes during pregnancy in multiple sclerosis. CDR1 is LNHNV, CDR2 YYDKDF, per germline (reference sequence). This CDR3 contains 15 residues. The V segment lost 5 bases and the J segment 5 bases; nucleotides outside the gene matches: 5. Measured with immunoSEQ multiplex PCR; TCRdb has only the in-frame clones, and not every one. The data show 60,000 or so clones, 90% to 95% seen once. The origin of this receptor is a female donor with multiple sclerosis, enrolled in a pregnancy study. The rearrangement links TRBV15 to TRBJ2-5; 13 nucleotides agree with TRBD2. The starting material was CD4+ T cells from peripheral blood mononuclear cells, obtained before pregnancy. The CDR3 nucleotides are TGTGCCACCAGCTCGGGACTAGCGGGACGCGAGACCCAGTACTTC. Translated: CATSSGLAGRETQYF.